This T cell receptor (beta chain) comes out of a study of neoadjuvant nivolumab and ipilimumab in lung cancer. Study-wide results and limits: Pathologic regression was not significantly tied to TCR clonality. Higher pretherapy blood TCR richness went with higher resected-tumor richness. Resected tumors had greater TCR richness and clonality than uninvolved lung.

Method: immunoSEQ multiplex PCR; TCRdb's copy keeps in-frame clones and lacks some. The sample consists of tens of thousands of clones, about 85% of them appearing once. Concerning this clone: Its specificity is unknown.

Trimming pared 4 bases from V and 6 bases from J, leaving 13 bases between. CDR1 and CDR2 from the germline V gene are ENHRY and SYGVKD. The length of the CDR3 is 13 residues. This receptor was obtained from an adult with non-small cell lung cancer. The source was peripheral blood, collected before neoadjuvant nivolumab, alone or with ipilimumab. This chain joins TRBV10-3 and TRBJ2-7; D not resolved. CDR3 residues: CAISAGSQTEQYF. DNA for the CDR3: TGTGCCATCAGTGCAGGCAGCCAAACCGAGCAGTACTTC.